This T cell receptor beta chain derives from a study of blood T cell repertoires in COVID-19. At the level of the study: Samples representing acute and convalescent COVID-19 were sourced from the United States, Italy and Spain. The cDNA or gDNA used as material had been derived from T cells, B-cell-depleted T cells, or PBMCs.

The germline gives CDR1 LNHNV, CDR2 YYDKDF (reference sequence). The V and J ends lost 1 base and 8 bases, in that order; junction bases with no gene match: 14. The CDR3 runs 18 residues. There are a few counts of this clone. The protocol was immunoSEQ multiplex PCR, while the TCRdb copy is restricted to in-frame clones and leaves out a portion. The sample contains under 35,000 clones, about 88% of which appear only once. This chain links TRBV15 with TRBJ2-1, with 10 bases fitting TRBD2. The sequenced sample was peripheral blood. The sequence came from a woman aged 50 to 65 with active COVID-19. For the CDR3, the DNA is TGTGCCACCAGCAGAGGGCTAGCGGGAGAGGGGGTTCTGTATGAGCAGTTCTTC. Protein: CATSRGLAGEGVLYEQFF.